This T cell receptor beta chain was sequenced during a study of PD-1 blockade in classical Hodgkin lymphoma. All patients experienced relapse after autologous stem cell transplantation, and brentuximab vedotin exposure was variable. Patients showed best responses of complete response, partial response or progressive disease. TCRdb's copy holds only in-frame clones and misses some; the assay was immunoSEQ multiplex PCR. The sample gives approximately 36,000 clones, approximately 70% of which show up once; roughly 15% is in the top ten. This clone was detected once. Its antigen is not identified. Notes on the study in general: Patients newly diagnosed and complete responders had comparable baseline diversity.

The sequencing used peripheral blood mononuclear cells (PBMCs), collected before the second cycle of nivolumab. The sequence came from a human donor with classical Hodgkin lymphoma.

The CDR3 sequence is CASSLSGWSYEQYF. The CDR3 region has the DNA TGTGCCAGCAGCTTATCAGGGTGGTCCTACGAGCAGTACTTC. The chain has TRBV11-1 and TRBJ2-7, with D maybe TRBD1 (5 bases). CDR3 size: 14 residues. Trimming pared 2 bases from V and 1 base from J, leaving 9 bases between. Germline V lookup: CDR1 SGHAT, CDR2 FQDESV (reference sequence). Full variable domain (remainder filled in from reference TRBV11-1 and TRBJ2-7): EAEVAQSPRYKITEKSQAVAFWCDPISGHATLYWYRQILGQGPELLVQFQDESVVDDSQLPKDRFSAERLKGVDSTLKIQPAELGDSAMYLCASSLSGWSYEQYFGPGTRLTVT.